What follows is one T cell receptor beta chain and its context. Trimming left V 4 bases short and J 7 bases short, with 21 bases between. The germline V gene encodes CDR1 SGDLS and CDR2 YYNGEE. This CDR3 is 16 amino acids long. The data belong to a study of Ad26.COV2.S vaccination and SARS-CoV-2 variants. Generated by immunoSEQ multiplex PCR, the TCRdb table keeps only in-frame clones and is missing some. The table has about 480,000 clones, 87% seen once. Treatment specified: 15 to 20 received Ad26.COV2.S at low or high dose, single or two shots; roughly five received placebo; per-sample allocation not given. Following the first vaccine or placebo injection, samples were taken on day 63.

The TCR sequence derives from a person aged 18 to 65 who received the Ad26.COV2.S COVID-19 vaccine or a placebo. The rearrangement uses TRBV9 and TRBJ2-4, with D perhaps TRBD1 (6 bases). Sequences were derived from peripheral blood, sampled in a trial of Ad26.COV2.S vaccine versus placebo. The CDR3 nucleotides read TGTGCCAGCAGCCGATCACAGGGTCTCGGCGGGAACATTCAGTACTTC. As protein: CASSRSQGLGGNIQYF.